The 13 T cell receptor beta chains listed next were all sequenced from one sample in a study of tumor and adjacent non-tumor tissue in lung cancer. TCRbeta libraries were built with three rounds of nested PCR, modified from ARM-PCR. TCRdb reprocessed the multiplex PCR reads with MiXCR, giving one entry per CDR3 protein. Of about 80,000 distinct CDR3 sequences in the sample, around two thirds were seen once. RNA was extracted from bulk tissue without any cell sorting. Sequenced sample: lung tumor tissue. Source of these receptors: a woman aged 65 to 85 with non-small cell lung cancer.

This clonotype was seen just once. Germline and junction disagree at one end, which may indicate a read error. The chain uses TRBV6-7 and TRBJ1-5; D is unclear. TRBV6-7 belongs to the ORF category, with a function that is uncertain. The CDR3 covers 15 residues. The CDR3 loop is CASSSDGDSNQTQHF. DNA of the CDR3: TGTGCCAGCAGCTCCGACGGTGATAGTAATCAGACCCAGCATTTT.

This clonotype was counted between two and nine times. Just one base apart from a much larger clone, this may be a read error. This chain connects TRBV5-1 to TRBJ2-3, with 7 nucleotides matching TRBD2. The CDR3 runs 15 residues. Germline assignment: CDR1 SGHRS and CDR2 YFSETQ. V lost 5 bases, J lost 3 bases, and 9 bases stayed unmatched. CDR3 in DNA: TGCGCCAGCAGGTCACGAGAGCGGGGTACAGATACGCAGTATTTT. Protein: CASRSRERGTDTQYF.

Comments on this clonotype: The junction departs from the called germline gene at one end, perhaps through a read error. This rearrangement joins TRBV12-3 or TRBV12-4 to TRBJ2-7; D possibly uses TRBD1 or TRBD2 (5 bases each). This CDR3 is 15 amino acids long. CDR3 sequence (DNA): TGTGCCAGCTGGAACACCGGGATAGGGGATTACGGGCAGTACTTC. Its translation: CASWNTGIGDYGQYF.

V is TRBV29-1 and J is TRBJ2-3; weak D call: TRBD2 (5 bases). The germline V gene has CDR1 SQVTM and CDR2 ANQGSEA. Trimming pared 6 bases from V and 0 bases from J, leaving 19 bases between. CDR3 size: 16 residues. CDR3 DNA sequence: TGCAGCGTCCTCCCACTAGGGCGGAGGAGCACAGATACGCAGTATTTT. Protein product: CSVLPLGRRSTDTQYF.

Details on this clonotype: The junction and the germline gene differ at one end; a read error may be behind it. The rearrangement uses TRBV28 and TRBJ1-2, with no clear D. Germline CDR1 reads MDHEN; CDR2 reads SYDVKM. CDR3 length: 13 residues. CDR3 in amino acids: CASSEGGNYGYTF. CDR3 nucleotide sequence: TGTGCCAGCAGTGAGGGAGGTAATTATGGCTACACATTC.

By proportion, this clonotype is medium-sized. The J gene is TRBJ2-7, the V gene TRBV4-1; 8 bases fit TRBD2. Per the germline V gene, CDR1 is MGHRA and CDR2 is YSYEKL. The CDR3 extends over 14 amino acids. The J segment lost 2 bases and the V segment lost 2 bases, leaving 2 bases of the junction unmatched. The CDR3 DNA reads TGCGCCAGCAGCCAAATAGCGGGGACCTACGAGCAGTACTTC. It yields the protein CASSQIAGTYEQYF.

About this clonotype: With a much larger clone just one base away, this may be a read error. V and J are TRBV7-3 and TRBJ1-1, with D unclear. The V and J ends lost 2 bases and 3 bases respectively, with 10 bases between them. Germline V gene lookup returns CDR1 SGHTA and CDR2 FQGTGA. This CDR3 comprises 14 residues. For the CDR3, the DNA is TGTGCCAGCAGCTTATACGGGTTAGACACTGAAGCTTTCTTT. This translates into CASSLYGLDTEAFF.

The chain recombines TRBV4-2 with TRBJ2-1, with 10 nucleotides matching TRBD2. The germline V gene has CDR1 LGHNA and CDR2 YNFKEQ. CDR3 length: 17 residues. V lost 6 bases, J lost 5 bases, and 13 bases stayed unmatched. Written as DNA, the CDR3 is TGTGCCAGCAGTCGCGGGACTAGCGAGAGCGGTGACAATGAGCAGTTCTTC. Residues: CASSRGTSESGDNEQFF.

Here the CDR3 reads CASSYSRSERVLDGYTF. CDR3 in DNA: TGTGCCAGCAGTTACTCCCGGTCAGAGAGAGTTTTAGACGGCTACACCTTC. This sequence joins TRBV6-2 or TRBV6-3 and TRBJ1-2; the D is unclear. The germline V gene has CDR1 MNHEY and CDR2 SVGEGT. Between the trimmed V and J ends, which lost 0 bases and 8 bases, there was a span of 22 bases. The CDR3 runs 17 residues.

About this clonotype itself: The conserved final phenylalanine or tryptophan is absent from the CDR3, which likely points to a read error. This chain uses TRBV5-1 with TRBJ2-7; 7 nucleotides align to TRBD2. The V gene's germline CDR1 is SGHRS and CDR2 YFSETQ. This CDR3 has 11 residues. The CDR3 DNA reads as TGCACCAGCGGGACTTCGCACGAGCAGTACTAC. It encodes CTSGTSHEQYY.

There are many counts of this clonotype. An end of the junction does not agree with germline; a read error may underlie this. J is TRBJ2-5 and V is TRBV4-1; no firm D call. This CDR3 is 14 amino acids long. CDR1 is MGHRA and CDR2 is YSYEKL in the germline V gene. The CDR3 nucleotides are TGCACCAGCAGCCATCAAGGATCTTCCGAGACCCAGTACTTC. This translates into CTSSHQGSSETQYF.

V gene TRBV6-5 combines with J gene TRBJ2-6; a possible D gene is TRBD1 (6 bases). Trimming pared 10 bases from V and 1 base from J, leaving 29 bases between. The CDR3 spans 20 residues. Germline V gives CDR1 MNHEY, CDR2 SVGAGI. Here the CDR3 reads CAINRSGTLRGGSGANVLTF. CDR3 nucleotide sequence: TGTGCCATCAACCGTTCCGGGACACTTCGCGGCGGATCTGGGGCCAACGTCCTGACTTTC.

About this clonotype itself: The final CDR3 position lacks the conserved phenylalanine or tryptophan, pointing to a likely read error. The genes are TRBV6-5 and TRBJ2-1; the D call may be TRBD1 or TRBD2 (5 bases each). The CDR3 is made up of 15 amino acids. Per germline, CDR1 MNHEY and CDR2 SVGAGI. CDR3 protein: CASSLLGAVYDEQFL. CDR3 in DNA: TGTGCCAGCAGTCTACTAGGGGCGGTCTACGATGAGCAGTTCCTC.